The 16 T cell receptor beta chains given below trace back to one sample, sequenced in a study of neurological immune-mediated disorders. The time point denotes: longitudinal time-point 1 (baseline). MiXCR, run by TCRdb on the 5' RACE reads, gives a single entry per CDR3 protein. This repertoire shows 60,000 to 90,000 distinct CDR3 sequences, more than 8.5% found once; its top ten account for 8.5% to 10%. Source material: PBMCs. These receptors were collected from a man aged 30 to 45 in good health.

There are many counts of this clonotype. The chain uses TRBV11-2 and TRBJ2-3; TRBD2 is a possible D gene (5 bases). Germline CDR1 is SGHAT and CDR2 is FQNNGV. CDR3 length equals 17 residues. Trimming pared 5 bases from V and 1 base from J, leaving 19 bases between. The CDR3: CASSPRSPGLGTDTQYF. The CDR3 region has the DNA TGTGCCAGCAGCCCCCGGTCCCCGGGGTTGGGCACAGATACGCAGTATTTT.

This clonotype was recorded many times. The V gene is TRBV5-1, the J gene TRBJ2-3; no clear D gene. The V end lost 4 bases, the J end lost 2 bases, and 8 bases lay between the germline ends. This CDR3 has 13 amino acids. Looked up from germline, CDR1 is SGHRS and CDR2 is YFSETQ. CDR3 sequence reads: CASSTQITDTQYF. CDR3 coding DNA: TGCGCCAGCAGCACACAAATCACAGATACGCAGTATTTT.

This clonotype came up many times. The CDR3 is CASSQGWASGVQETQYF. CDR3 bases: TGTGCCAGCAGCCAAGGATGGGCTAGCGGGGTACAAGAGACCCAGTACTTC. V gene TRBV3-1 combines with J gene TRBJ2-5, with 9 positions matching TRBD2. CDR3 length equals 17 residues. V was pared by 1 base and J by 2 bases, with 8 bases of the junction left unmatched. The germline CDR1 and CDR2 sequences are LGHDT and YNNKEL (reference sequence).

This clonotype has a count of ten or more. DNA of the CDR3: TGCGCCAGCAGCTTGGAGGGAGTCGAGCAGTACTTC. Translation: CASSLEGVEQYF. The gene calls are TRBV5-1 and TRBJ2-7, with a tentative D call TRBD2 (5 bases). In germline, CDR1 is SGHRS, CDR2 YFSETQ. The CDR3 length is 12 residues. Trimming cost V 0 bases and J 6 bases, with 7 bases left between them.

This clonotype appeared many times. The CDR3 nucleotides read TGCGCCAGCAGTGATTTCCCGCGGGCTGACAGCGAGCAGTACTTC. It translates to CASSDFPRADSEQYF. The rearrangement joins TRBV10-2 to TRBJ2-7; D is possibly TRBD1 or TRBD2 (5 bases each). V was clipped by 3 bases and J by 6 bases, with 18 bases between them. The CDR3 is 15 residues long. CDR1 is WSHSY, CDR2 SAAADI, per germline.

This clonotype was counted ten times or more. One end of the junction is discordant with germline, which a read error may explain. The V call is TRBV15, the J call TRBJ1-3; D is unclear. Germline CDR1 and CDR2: LNHNV and YYDKDF (reference sequence). The length of the CDR3 is 16 residues. CDR3 in DNA: TGTGCCACCAGCCAAAACAGAGGAAGCTCTGGAAACACCACATATTTT. Encoded protein: CATSQNRGSSGNTTYF. Full variable domain (outside the CDR3, taken from reference TRBV15 and TRBJ1-3): DAMVIQNPRYQVTQFGKPVTLSCSQTLNHNVMYWYQQKSSQAPKLLFHYYDKDFNNEADTPDNFQSRRPNTSFCFLDIRSPGLGDTAMYLCATSQNRGSSGNTTYFGEGSWLTVV.

This clonotype has at least ten counts. The rearrangement links TRBV29-1 to TRBJ2-1, with a weak D call TRBD1 (6 bases). CDR3 length: 11 residues. Germline CDR1 and CDR2: SQVTM and ANQGSEA. Trimming took 4 bases from V and 13 from J, leaving 14 bases between them. DNA for the CDR3: TGCAGCGTTGCAGTACAGGGACCCCAGTTCTTC. Protein sequence: CSVAVQGPQFF.

This clonotype was counted ten times or more. The genes are TRBV7-2 and TRBJ1-2; D may be TRBD1 (6 bases). Trimming pared 7 bases from V and 4 bases from J, leaving 13 bases between. The CDR3 spans 13 residues. The V gene's germline CDR1 is SGHTA and CDR2 FQGNSA. This CDR3 reads CASNSGTIYGYTF. The CDR3 DNA is TGTGCCAGCAATTCCGGGACAATCTATGGCTACACCTTC.

Ten or more counts support this clonotype. This chain links TRBV6-4 with TRBJ1-1; 7 bases are shared with TRBD1. The CDR3 sequence is 14 residues long. Germline V gene sequence: CDR1 MRHNA, CDR2 SNTAGT. J was trimmed by 1 base and V by 5 bases; bases with no gene match: 4. The CDR3 protein is CASSRGQENTEAFF. For the CDR3, the DNA is TGTGCCAGCAGTCGTGGACAGGAGAACACTGAAGCTTTCTTT.

This clonotype was seen a few times. CDR3 residues: CASSELRQNSPLHF. CDR3 coding DNA: TGTGCCAGCAGTGAATTGAGACAGAATTCACCCCTCCACTTT. This rearrangement joins TRBV2 to TRBJ1-6; D is perhaps TRBD1 (5 bases). Germline CDR1 reads SNHLY; CDR2 reads FYNNEI. V was pared by 2 bases and J by 7 bases, with 9 bases between. The length of the CDR3 is 14 residues.

Ten or more counts support this clonotype. The chain combines TRBV19 with TRBJ1-4; perhaps TRBD1 as D (5 bases). Germline loops: CDR1 LNHDA, CDR2 SQIVND (reference sequence). The CDR3 has 14 residues. V lost 7 bases and J lost 8, with 17 bases in between. CDR3 nucleotide sequence: TGTGCCAGTAAAGGGACGGCGATTGGGGAAAAACTGTTTTTT. It translates to CASKGTAIGEKLFF.

There are many counts of this clonotype. This CDR3 reads CAISVAGGSYEQYF. The CDR3, as DNA: TGTGCCATCAGTGTGGCAGGGGGCTCCTACGAGCAGTACTTC. The chain carries TRBV10-3 and TRBJ2-7, with 7 nucleotides matching TRBD1. V dropped 4 bases and J dropped 0; count of bases not matched to a gene: 3. Germline V lookup: CDR1 ENHRY, CDR2 SYGVKD. The CDR3 extends over 14 amino acids.

This clonotype appeared many times. The chain links TRBV6-1 to TRBJ1-2; D uncertain. CDR1 and CDR2 from the germline V gene are MNHNS and SASEGT. There are 12 residues in the CDR3. V lost 8 bases to trimming and J lost 2 bases, with 9 bases between them. In DNA, the CDR3 is TGTGCCAGCTCTGGGCAGAACTATGGCTACACCTTC. Translated, it gives CASSGQNYGYTF.

In its sample, this clonotype was seen many times. V and J are TRBV5-1 and TRBJ2-1; D might be TRBD2 (5 bases). V was shortened by 0 bases and J by 10 bases, with 8 bases between the two germline ends. This CDR3 is built from 12 residues. Germline assignment: CDR1 SGHRS and CDR2 YFSETQ. CDR3 DNA sequence: TGCGCCAGCAGCTTGGAGGCTAGCGAGCAGTTCTTC. Translation: CASSLEASEQFF.

Ten or more counts support this clonotype. The chain links TRBV20-1 to TRBJ2-3; TRBD2 matches at 7 bases. The trim removed 5 bases at V and 4 bases at J, leaving 6 bases unmatched. There are 13 residues in the CDR3. Germline-derived CDR1 and CDR2 are DFQATT and SNEGSKA (reference sequence). The CDR3 nucleotides are TGCAGTGCTGGGCGCCGGGAGGCAGATACGCAGTATTTT. Translation gives CSAGRREADTQYF.

This clonotype was counted ten times or more. The chain has TRBV5-1 and TRBJ2-7; the D is unclear. CDR1 is SGHRS, CDR2 YFSETQ, per germline. V was clipped by 0 bases and J by 5 bases, with 12 bases between them. This CDR3 is 14 amino acids long. CDR3 sequence (DNA): TGCGCCAGCAGCTTGGCCAAGGGAACCCACGAGCAGTACTTC. It yields the protein CASSLAKGTHEQYF.